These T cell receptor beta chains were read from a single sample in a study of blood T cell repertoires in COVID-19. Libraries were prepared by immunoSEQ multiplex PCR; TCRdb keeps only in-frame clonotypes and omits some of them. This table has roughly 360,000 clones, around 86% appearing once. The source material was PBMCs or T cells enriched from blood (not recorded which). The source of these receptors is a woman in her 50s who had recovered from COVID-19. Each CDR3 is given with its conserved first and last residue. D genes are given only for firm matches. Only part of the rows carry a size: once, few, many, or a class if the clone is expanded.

CSVPGQGNYGYTF,TGCAGCGTACCGGGACAGGGAAACTATGGCTACACCTTC,-,TRBJ1-2,TRBD1,13,TRBV29-1
CASSASGTYDYGYTF,TGTGCCAGCAGCGCCAGCGGGACATACGACTATGGCTACACCTTC,-,TRBJ1-2,-,15,TRBV9
CASSLGGQLNTEAFF,TGTGCCAGCAGCCTTGGGGGACAATTAAACACTGAAGCTTTCTTT,-,TRBJ1-1,-,15,TRBV3-1/TRBV3-2
CAISWTGGKSSPLHF,TGTGCCATCAGCTGGACAGGGGGAAAAAGTTCACCCCTCCACTTT,-,TRBJ1-6,TRBD1,15,TRBV10-3
CASSGLGGTGELFF,TGTGCCAGCAGTGGATTGGGGGGCACCGGGGAGCTGTTTTTT,-,TRBJ2-2,-,14,TRBV2
CASSPRQAQGYTF,TGCGCCAGCAGCCCACGGCAGGCACAAGGCTACACCTTC,-,TRBJ1-2,-,13,TRBV5-1
CASTEQGTPTEAFF,TGTGCCAGCACCGAACAGGGGACTCCCACTGAAGCTTTCTTT,-,TRBJ1-1,TRBD1,14,TRBV6-5
CASSIRGDRRETQYF,TGTGCCAGTAGTATTCGGGGGGACAGGAGGGAGACCCAGTACTTC,once,TRBJ2-5,-,15,TRBV19
CSARRGSRDRSEAFF,TGCAGCGCCCGCAGGGGCTCGAGAGATAGGTCTGAAGCTTTCTTT,-,TRBJ1-1,-,15,TRBV29-1
CASSEAGGTAAGKLFF,TGTGCCAGCAGTGAAGCCGGAGGGACAGCCGCCGGAAAACTGTTTTTT,-,TRBJ1-4,TRBD1,16,TRBV6-1
CASSQETERQGRTGELFF,TGCGCCAGCAGCCAAGAAACTGAGCGACAGGGACGCACCGGGGAGCTGTTTTTT,once,TRBJ2-2,TRBD1,18,TRBV4-3
CASSLIRGQGPNSPLHF,TGTGCCAGCAGTTTAATCCGCGGACAGGGGCCTAATTCACCCCTCCACTTT,once,TRBJ1-6,TRBD1,17,TRBV27
CASSLVGLVKKGGYTF,TGTGCCAGCAGCTTGGTGGGACTGGTAAAAAAGGGTGGCTACACCTTC,-,TRBJ1-2,-,16,TRBV5-4
CASSTGRQGGWVRPQHF,TGTGCCAGTAGTACGGGAAGACAGGGAGGCTGGGTTCGGCCCCAGCATTTT,once,TRBJ1-5,TRBD1,17,TRBV19
CASSLNRGLGGYTF,TGTGCCAGCAGTTTGAACAGGGGGCTAGGTGGCTACACCTTC,-,TRBJ1-2,TRBD1,14,TRBV28
CASTPLTGKGGTDTQYF,TGTGCCAGCACCCCTTTGACAGGGAAGGGTGGGACAGATACGCAGTATTTT,-,TRBJ2-3,TRBD1,17,TRBV7-9
CASSLSGTRSGYTF,TGTGCCAGCAGTTTATCGGGGACACGAAGCGGCTACACCTTC,-,TRBJ1-2,-,14,TRBV27
CASSLAGAGGSYGYTF,TGTGCCAGCAGCTTAGCTGGGGCAGGGGGATCCTATGGCTACACCTTC,few,TRBJ1-2,TRBD1,16,TRBV7-8
CSASLSGYNEQFF,TGCAGTGCTAGTTTGTCGGGTTACAATGAGCAGTTCTTC,few,TRBJ2-1,-,13,TRBV20-1
CASSQGGANTGELFF,TGTGCCAGCAGCCAAGGGGGGGCGAACACCGGGGAGCTGTTTTTT,few,TRBJ2-2,-,15,TRBV3-1/TRBV3-2
CASSTRLTSGREEQYF,TGTGCCAGCAGTACCAGATTGACTAGCGGGAGGGAGGAGCAGTATTTT,once,TRBJ2-3,TRBD2,16,TRBV27
CATTRIPGTEAFF,TGTGCCACTACCAGAATCCCGGGCACTGAAGCTTTCTTT,-,TRBJ1-1,-,13,TRBV19
CASSLALGLAGGEQFF,TGTGCCAGCAGCTTAGCCCTGGGACTAGCGGGAGGTGAGCAGTTCTTC,-,TRBJ2-1,TRBD2,16,TRBV7-9
CASSVGEGGTNYGYTF,TGTGCCAGCAGCGTGGGGGAGGGAGGTACTAACTATGGCTACACCTTC,-,TRBJ1-2,-,16,TRBV9
CASSQTRQGVYEQYF,TGTGCCAGCAGCCAGACCCGACAGGGCGTCTACGAGCAGTACTTC,once,TRBJ2-7,TRBD1,15,TRBV3-1/TRBV3-2
CASSPAQGNLYGYTF,TGTGCCAGTAGTCCCGCACAGGGGAACCTCTATGGCTACACCTTC,-,TRBJ1-2,TRBD1,15,TRBV19